The clone carrying this T cell receptor (beta chain) was seen just once. Its antigen is as yet unknown. This entry is derived from a study of CD8+ T cells in alopecia areata. Turning to the study itself: Tofacitinib exposure lasted 6 to 18 months, followed by 6 months off drug.

Study observations and caveats: Tofacitinib significantly decreased scalp clonality and expanded CD8+ clones among top 100. For baseline CD8+ expansion, any link to response stays uncertain with one nonresponder.

Treatment defined: oral pan-JAK inhibitor, 5-10 mg twice daily. Alopecia areata patients had lesional scalp punch biopsies and peripheral blood taken from them. Extracted RNA was reverse transcribed, and the resulting cDNA served as sequencing template. TCRdb keeps only in-frame clones here, not all; method: immunoSEQ multiplex PCR. The sample gives about 180,000 clones, 50% to 75% of which show up once; 15% to 20% is in the top ten. Material: CD4+ T cells sorted from blood, obtained at approximately week 60, from a patient treated with tofacitinib. The clonotype was recovered from a human donor with alopecia areata.

The CDR3 region is CASSPGRWYEQYF. The CDR3 coding sequence is TGTGCCAGCAGTCCCGGGCGGTGGTACGAGCAGTACTTC. The rearrangement uses TRBV27 and TRBJ2-7; D is ambiguous. The V gene's germline CDR1 is MNHEY and CDR2 SMNVEV (reference sequence). The CDR3 runs to 13 residues. Trimming cost V 5 bases and J 4 bases, with 12 bases left between them.